The source of this TCR beta chain is a study of shared clonotypes between healthy human individuals. Background on the study: Donor composition was two women and three men, aged 18 to 49.

V lost 0 bases and J 5 bases, leaving 21 bases between the germline ends. Germline V lookup: CDR1 SGHRS, CDR2 YFSETQ. The CDR3 spans 17 residues. Profiled with immunoSEQ multiplex PCR; TCRdb holds only in-frame clones, not every one. The data show roughly 1,000,000 clones, around three quarters seen once. The chain is built from TRBV5-1 and TRBJ2-7, with D possibly being TRBD2 (6 bases). What was sequenced was memory CD4+ T cells from PBMCs. Specified subset: CD45RA-negative fraction. The TCR comes from a man in his late teens or twenties in good health. Some clones in this sample may be carry-over from other donors' samples. Written as DNA, the CDR3 is TGCGCCAGCAGCTTGGGAGTTAGTTCGCGGGGATCCCACGAGCAGTACTTC. It specifies CASSLGVSSRGSHEQYF. Using reference TRBV5-1 and TRBJ2-7 for the parts outside the CDR3, the full variable domain is KAGVTQTPRYLIKTRGQQVTLSCSPISGHRSVSWYQQTPGQGLQFLFEYFSETQRNKGNFPGRFSGRQFSNSRSEMNVSTLELGDSALYLCASSLGVSSRGSHEQYFGPGTRLTVT.